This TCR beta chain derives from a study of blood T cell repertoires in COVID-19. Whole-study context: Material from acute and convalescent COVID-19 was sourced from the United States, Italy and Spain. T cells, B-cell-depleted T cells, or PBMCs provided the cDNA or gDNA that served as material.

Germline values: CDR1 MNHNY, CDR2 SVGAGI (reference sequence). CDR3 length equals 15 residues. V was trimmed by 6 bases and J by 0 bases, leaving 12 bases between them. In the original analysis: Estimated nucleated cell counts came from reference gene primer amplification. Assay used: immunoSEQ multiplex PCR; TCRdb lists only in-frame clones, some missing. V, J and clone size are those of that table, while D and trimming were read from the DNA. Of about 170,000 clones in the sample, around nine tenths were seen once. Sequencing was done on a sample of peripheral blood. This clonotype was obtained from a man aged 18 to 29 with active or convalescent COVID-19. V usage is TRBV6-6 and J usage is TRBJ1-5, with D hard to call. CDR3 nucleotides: TGTGCCAGCAGGCGACGGGAGGTTAGCAATCAGCCCCAGCATTTT. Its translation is CASRRREVSNQPQHF.